These 5 T cell receptor beta chains were all obtained from the same sample, sequenced in a study of blood T cell repertoires in COVID-19. Produced via immunoSEQ multiplex PCR; TCRdb's table is partial and in-frame only. Counted here are about 120,000 clones, about four fifths occurring once; the ten biggest clones make up 4.5%. Sequencing was done on a sample of peripheral blood. All receptors derive from a woman in her seventies with acute or convalescent COVID-19.

The rearrangement joins TRBV5-6 to TRBJ2-1; tentatively, D is TRBD2 (6 bases). Trimming pared 5 bases from V and 6 bases from J, leaving 18 bases between. Germline values: CDR1 SGHDT, CDR2 YYEEEE. The CDR3 contains 15 residues. CDR3 DNA sequence: TGTGCCAGCAGACCCCCCAGGGCGGGACTCAATGAGCAGTTCTTC. Residues: CASRPPRAGLNEQFF.

On this clone: Other DNA sequences within the sample encode an identical CDR3. In nucleotides, the CDR3 is TGTGCTAGTGGTTTAGGACAGGGTTATGGCTACACCTTC. Protein: CASGLGQGYGYTF. The rearrangement uses TRBV12-5 and TRBJ1-2, with 8 bases aligning to TRBD1. The J segment lost 5 bases and the V segment lost 3 bases, leaving 2 bases of the junction unmatched. Germline lookup yields CDR1 LGHNT and CDR2 FRNRAP. The CDR3 is 13 residues long.

The chain joins TRBV11-3 to TRBJ1-2, with D maybe TRBD1 (6 bases). The CDR3 is 16 residues long. Trimming took 4 bases from V and 0 from J, leaving 15 bases between them. Germline values: CDR1 SGHNT, CDR2 YENEEA. In DNA, the CDR3 is TGTGCCAGCAGCTCGAGAGGGGACACATCTAACTATGGCTACACCTTC. This encodes CASSSRGDTSNYGYTF.

The chain couples TRBV7-2 to TRBJ2-1; D is uncertain. V was shortened by 4 bases and J by 0 bases, with 7 bases between the two germline ends. CDR3 size: 14 residues. In germline, CDR1 is SGHTA, CDR2 FQGNSA. The CDR3 nucleotides are TGTGCCAGCAGCTCACCCTACTCCTACAATGAGCAGTTCTTC. Translation gives CASSSPYSYNEQFF.

The rearrangement joins TRBV5-4 to TRBJ1-1, with D unresolved. V was cut by 4 bases and J by 0 bases, with 10 bases left in between. The germline V gene has CDR1 SGHNT and CDR2 YYREEE (reference sequence). This CDR3 is built from 14 residues. The CDR3 DNA follows: TGTGCCAGCAGCCTCGATCCAGTGAACACTGAAGCTTTCTTT. This encodes CASSLDPVNTEAFF.